Listed below are T cell receptor beta chains from one sample, sequenced in a study of cytomegalovirus exposure and HLA in healthy donors. The method was immunoSEQ multiplex PCR; TCRdb's version includes in-frame clones alone and lacks a portion of them. The table lists 120,000 or so clones, 83% of them singletons. The sequenced sample consisted of PBMCs. Source of these receptors: a woman between 40 and 55 years old in good health and CMV-seropositive. The CDR3 runs from the conserved cysteine through the conserved F or W. A D gene is named only where the DNA matches it firmly. Only part of the rows carry a size: once, few, many, or a class if the clone is expanded.

J: TRBJ1-5
size: .
V: TRBV2
D: TRBD1
DNA: TGTGCCAGCAGTGTGGACAGGGGCAATCAGCCCCAGCATTTT
CDR3: CASSVDRGNQPQHF

J: TRBJ2-1
size: .
V: TRBV7-8
D: TRBD2
DNA: TGTGCCAGCAGCCTCGGACTAGCGGGCTACAATGAGCAGTTCTTC
CDR3: CASSLGLAGYNEQFF

J: TRBJ1-2
size: .
V: TRBV5-6
D: TRBD1
DNA: TGTGCCAGCAGAGGACAGGGCTGGTATGGCTACACCTTC
CDR3: CASRGQGWYGYTF

J: TRBJ2-7
size: once
V: TRBV5-1
D: .
DNA: TGCGCCAGCAGCCCGAGGCGTGGGGAGAGGTACGAGCAGTACTTC
CDR3: CASSPRRGERYEQYF

J: TRBJ2-7
size: .
V: TRBV19
D: TRBD2
DNA: TGTGCCAGTAGTAAAAGGACTAGCGGGAGGGCCAGCTCCTACGAGCAGTACTTC
CDR3: CASSKRTSGRASSYEQYF

J: TRBJ1-2
size: once
V: TRBV30
D: .
DNA: TGTGCCTGGAGTGTATTAGATACTGGCTACACCTTC
CDR3: CAWSVLDTGYTF

J: TRBJ2-7
size: .
V: TRBV2
D: .
DNA: TGTGCCAGCAGTGAATTCGGGGTGGGGCAGTACTTC
CDR3: CASSEFGVGQYF

J: TRBJ1-2
size: .
V: TRBV2
D: TRBD1
DNA: TGTGCCAGCAGTGGCTTCGACAGGGGGCACGGTGGCTACACCTTC
CDR3: CASSGFDRGHGGYTF

J: TRBJ1-4
size: .
V: TRBV27
D: TRBD1
DNA: TGTGCCAGCAGCTGGACAGGGGTTAATGAAAAACTGTTTTTT
CDR3: CASSWTGVNEKLFF

J: TRBJ2-2
size: .
V: TRBV27
D: TRBD1
DNA: TGTGCCAGCAGTAGAACAGGGGGCTTGAACACCGGGGAGCTGTTTTTT
CDR3: CASSRTGGLNTGELFF

J: TRBJ2-1
size: .
V: TRBV5-6
D: TRBD2
DNA: TGTGCCAGCAGCTTAACAGGAGCAATAGCGGGGTTTTACAATGAGCAGTTCTTC
CDR3: CASSLTGAIAGFYNEQFF

J: TRBJ2-2
size: once
V: TRBV6-6
D: .
DNA: TGTGCCAGCAGTAGCTCAGGAAACGAACCCACCGGGGAGCTGTTTTTT
CDR3: CASSSSGNEPTGELFF

J: TRBJ2-7
size: .
V: TRBV4-2
D: TRBD1
DNA: TGTGCCAGCAGCCAAGATCAAGGGACAGGGTCCTACGAGCAGTACTTC
CDR3: CASSQDQGTGSYEQYF

J: TRBJ1-2
size: few
V: TRBV19
D: TRBD1
DNA: TGTGCCAGTAGTGCCCCCGGGACAGCTGGCTACACCTTC
CDR3: CASSAPGTAGYTF

J: TRBJ2-1
size: .
V: TRBV4-2
D: .
DNA: TGTGCCAGCAGCCAAGTCGCGGGACCCTCCTACAATGAGCAGTTCTTC
CDR3: CASSQVAGPSYNEQFF

J: TRBJ2-3
size: .
V: TRBV30
D: TRBD1
DNA: TGTGCCTGCCGTAAGACAGGGTCTACGACAGATACGCAGTATTTT
CDR3: CACRKTGSTTDTQYF

J: TRBJ1-4
size: .
V: TRBV9
D: .
DNA: TGTGCCAGCAGCGAAGGCGCAGGGCGAGGTGAAAAACTGTTTTTT
CDR3: CASSEGAGRGEKLFF